The clone carrying this T cell receptor (beta chain) was counted at least ten times. The data are from a study of blood T cell repertoires in COVID-19. Turning to the study itself: The origin of the acute and convalescent COVID-19 samples was the United States, Italy and Spain. Nucleic acid was either cDNA or gDNA, and it came from T cells, B-cell-depleted T cells, or PBMCs.

The CDR3 is 14 amino acids. The germline V and J ends were trimmed by 2 bases and 4 bases, with 11 bases remaining between them. Germline V gene lookup returns CDR1 GTSNPN and CDR2 SVGIG (reference sequence). As originally analysed: Counts of nucleated cells, estimated from reference gene primer amplification, were obtained. Profiled with immunoSEQ multiplex PCR; TCRdb holds only in-frame clones, not every one. V and J calls and clone size come straight from that table; D and trimming were deduced from the DNA. The repertoire includes some 200,000 clones, 80% to 85% of them detected once, and about 6% sits in the top ten.

Material for sequencing was peripheral blood. This receptor was obtained from a woman aged 40 to 49 with acute or convalescent COVID-19. The rearrangement links TRBV30 to TRBJ2-2; perhaps TRBD2 as D (5 bases). CDR3 region: CAWSPNAGTGELFF. CDR3 DNA sequence: TGTGCCTGGAGTCCTAACGCGGGCACCGGGGAGCTGTTTTTT.